The sample holds a few counts of the clone carrying this T cell receptor beta chain. Its antigen remains unknown. These data are taken from a study of blood T cells in healthy people across ages. Overall study findings and caveats: Naive T cell percentage showed a strong correlation with the diversity of TCR beta. The study found more naive CD4+ cells and higher diversity in long-lived than aged donors.

The CDR3 length is 14 residues. The germline V gene has CDR1 KGHDR and CDR2 SFDVKD. J was trimmed by 9 bases and V by 5 bases; bases with no gene match: 10. Combining a sample-barcoded 5' primer with a J-beta primer mix, a second PCR ran for roughly 7 to 11 cycles. TCRdb used MiXCR to reprocess the 5' RACE reads, holding one entry per CDR3 protein. The sample contains some 1.5 million distinct CDR3 sequences, about 30% of which appear only once. Roughly 9.5 milliliters of peripheral blood were drawn from each donor into EDTA-treated tubes. Sequenced: blood. The V gene is TRBV24-1, the J gene TRBJ1-2; 8 bases match TRBD1. This clonotype originated in a woman under 40 in good health. CDR3 sequence: CATSGTGQGSSYTF. CDR3 DNA: TGTGCCACCAGTGGCACAGGACAGGGTTCAAGCTACACCTTC.